The clone carrying this T cell receptor beta chain was seen only a few times. This sample is part of a study of cytomegalovirus exposure and HLA in healthy donors. Vbeta (60) and Jbeta (13) primers were used in the PCR. The method was immunoSEQ multiplex PCR; TCRdb's version includes in-frame clones alone and lacks a portion of them. The table has more than 85,000 clones, 9.5% to 15% seen once. CDR1 and CDR2 from the germline V gene are SGHRS and YFSETQ. This CDR3 is built from 16 residues. V dropped 0 bases and J dropped 0; count of bases not matched to a gene: 1. The clonotype comes from a man in his forties in good health and CMV-seropositive. The sample consisted of PBMCs. V usage is TRBV5-1 and J usage is TRBJ2-3; 10 nucleotides align to TRBD1. CDR3: CASSLGDRGSTDTQYF. The CDR3 region has the DNA TGCGCCAGCAGCTTGGGGGACAGGGGTAGCACAGATACGCAGTATTTT. The entire variable domain, with the rest obtained from reference TRBV5-1 and TRBJ2-3, is as follows: KAGVTQTPRYLIKTRGQQVTLSCSPISGHRSVSWYQQTPGQGLQFLFEYFSETQRNKGNFPGRFSGRQFSNSRSEMNVSTLELGDSALYLCASSLGDRGSTDTQYFGPGTRLTVL.